The rows below give T cell receptor beta chains drawn from one sample of a study of blood T cells in healthy people across ages. In TCRdb, the 5' RACE reads were re-called with MiXCR into one record per CDR3 protein. The repertoire has about 780,000 distinct CDR3 sequences, approximately 24% of them found once; the top ten carry over 2.5%. These data also featured in a second study, about T cells of mothers and their children.

Specimen: blood. Source of these receptors: a boy between 10 and 17 years old in good health. The CDR3 runs from the conserved cysteine through the conserved F or W. D genes are given only for firm matches. Size values are once, few and many counts, or a class for expanded clones, and some rows have none.

few	.	TRBV30	TRBJ2-4	TGTGCCTGGAGAACTTCAGGGGACCTAGCCAAAAACATTCAGTACTTC	CAWRTSGDLAKNIQYF
few	TRBD2	TRBV7-2	TRBJ2-2	TGTGCCAGCAGCCCCACCGGGACTAGCGATTCCGGGGAGCTGTTTTTT	CASSPTGTSDSGELFF
.	.	TRBV6-5	TRBJ1-1	TGTGCCAGCAGCCGCAGGGCGGGAGGGACTGAAGCTTTCTTT	CASSRRAGGTEAFF
.	.	TRBV5-1	TRBJ2-1	TGCGCCAGCAGCTTGGAACTGTCCCCGTCGAATGAGCAGTTCTTC	CASSLELSPSNEQFF
.	.	TRBV10-3	TRBJ2-7	TGTGCCATCAGTGAGTCGGCAGGAGCCTCCTACGAGCAGTACTTC	CAISESAGASYEQYF
few	.	TRBV5-1	TRBJ1-1	TGCGCCAGCAGCTCGTTCGAGGGGCCGAACACTGAAGCTTTCTTT	CASSSFEGPNTEAFF
.	TRBD2	TRBV7-9	TRBJ2-5	TGTGCCAGCAGCTTATTGGGACTAGCGGAGAAGCGGGAGACCCAGTACTTC	CASSLLGLAEKRETQYF
.	.	TRBV6-5	TRBJ2-1	TGTGCCACGACCGGGACCTACAATGAGCAGTTCTTC	CATTGTYNEQFF
few	.	TRBV3-1	TRBJ2-7	TGTGCCAGCAGCCTATTCTCCTACGAGCAGTACTTC	CASSLFSYEQYF
.	TRBD2	TRBV6-2/TRBV6-3	TRBJ2-7	TGTGCCAGCATTGGCGGGGGTGTCTACGAGCAGTACTTC	CASIGGGVYEQYF
.	.	TRBV25-1	TRBJ1-4	TGTGCCAGCAGTGCCCCGGGGACCCGTAATGAAAAACTGTTTTTT	CASSAPGTRNEKLFF
.	.	TRBV5-1	TRBJ1-4	TGCGCCAGCAGCTTGGTGATCGGGGCTTCAACTAATGAAAAACTGTTTTTT	CASSLVIGASTNEKLFF
.	TRBD1	TRBV6-1	TRBJ2-1	TGTGCCAGCCGCCAGACAGGGGACAATGAGCAGTTCTTC	CASRQTGDNEQFF
.	.	TRBV20-1	TRBJ2-1	TGCAGTGCACTCCCGAGGGGCATTGAGCAGTTCTTC	CSALPRGIEQFF
.	.	TRBV4-2	TRBJ2-1	TGTGCCAGCAGCCAAGATGAGGTCTGGGGAAGTGCAGAGACCCACTACTTC	CASSQDEVWGSAETHYF
few	TRBD1	TRBV12-5	TRBJ2-1	TGTGCTAGTGTCTTGCATACAGGGGGCAATGAGCAGTTCTTC	CASVLHTGGNEQFF
.	TRBD1	TRBV7-9	TRBJ1-1	TGTGCCATCAGCTTAAGGGACAGGGGGGACACTGAAGCTTTCTTT	CAISLRDRGDTEAFF
.	.	TRBV6-2/TRBV6-3	TRBJ2-6	TGTGCCAGCAGTTACTTCCGTAGGGCGGCCTACTCTGGGGCCAACGTCCTGACTTTC	CASSYFRRAAYSGANVLTF
.	TRBD2	TRBV7-6	TRBJ2-3	TGTGCCAGCAGCCCGGGCGGGGGGGCCACAGATACGCAGTATTTT	CASSPGGGATDTQYF
.	TRBD2	TRBV6-5	TRBJ2-3	TGTGCCAGCAGTTACTCGATACTAGCGGGGGTCTTTCCCACAGATACGCAGTATTTT	CASSYSILAGVFPTDTQYF
.	.	TRBV29-1	TRBJ1-6	TGCAGCGTTGACTCTGGCGGTAATTCACCCCTCCACTTT	CSVDSGGNSPLHF
few	TRBD1	TRBV12-3/TRBV12-4	TRBJ1-1	TGTGCCAGCAGAGCTCCGTGGACAGGGGTGAAGACTGAAGCTTTCTTT	CASRAPWTGVKTEAFF
few	TRBD2	TRBV20-1	TRBJ2-5	TGCAGTGCTAGTCTGGCTAGCGGGGGAGTAGAGACCCAGTACTTC	CSASLASGGVETQYF
.	.	TRBV12-3/TRBV12-4	TRBJ2-3	TGTGCCAGCAGTTTACTGGGCGTGGATACGCAGTATTTT	CASSLLGVDTQYF